This T cell receptor beta chain was identified during a study of vaccination effects on CD4 cells after COVID-19. The junction had 5 bases not matched to a gene; V was cut back by 3 bases and J by 0 bases. The CDR3 sequence is 17 residues long. Germline V CDR1 and CDR2: SGHRS, YFSETQ. General study points: Pronounced clonal contraction occurred in clones induced by infection and by vaccine late after vaccination.

As to this clone: Its antigen is not known.

With the ViraFEST assay, the study expanded antigen-specific CD4+ T cells using viral peptide pools, then sequenced them. Subsequent to 10 days of culture, CD4+ T cells were isolated. Prior SARS-CoV-2 infection was absent in the vaccine recipients, as shown by negative nucleocapsid antibodies. Cultures used 1.5 million to 2 million PBMC per well, 7.5 to 10 IU/ml IL-2 and around 9.5 ug/ml peptides. Assay: immunoSEQ multiplex PCR; the TCRdb copy retains only in-frame clones and omits some. Of around 35,000 clones listed, about three fifths are singletons. The sample was CD4+ T cells from PBMCs cultured with HCoV-OC43 spike peptides, taken before COVID-19 vaccination. The subset was: HCoV-OC43 spike overlapping peptide pool stimulation. The TCR was taken from a human donor who received a COVID-19 vaccine. The chain recombines TRBV5-1 with TRBJ2-6; TRBD1 aligns across 8 bases. Here the CDR3 reads CASSSDRGNSGANVLTF. CDR3 nucleotides: TGCGCCAGCAGCTCTGACAGGGGTAACTCTGGGGCCAACGTCCTGACTTTC. Full variable domain (outside the CDR3, taken from reference TRBV5-1 and TRBJ2-6): KAGVTQTPRYLIKTRGQQVTLSCSPISGHRSVSWYQQTPGQGLQFLFEYFSETQRNKGNFPGRFSGRQFSNSRSEMNVSTLELGDSALYLCASSSDRGNSGANVLTFGAGSRLTVL.